The clone carrying this T cell receptor (beta chain) has just a few counts. Its specificity is not known. These data are taken from a study of post-analysis software for immune sequencing data. The J segment lost 4 bases and the V segment lost 2 bases, leaving 3 bases of the junction unmatched. The CDR3 covers 13 residues. Germline CDR1 DFQATT, CDR2 SNEGSKA (reference sequence). Findings and limits, study-wide: Relative to controls, patients with multiple sclerosis showed significantly lower normalized Chao1 diversity. Comparison of patients with controls showed five TRBV segments more frequent in patients, TRBV5-6, TRBV5-1 and TRBV20-1 among them.

Tagging with unique molecular identifiers was a feature of the TCR beta cDNA libraries. A single record per CDR3 protein comes from TCRdb applying MiXCR to the PCR reads. The top ten clones hold 10% to 12% of a sample with hundreds of thousands of distinct CDR3 sequences, around 64% of them seen once. The TCR originated in a girl aged 2 to 9 with multiple sclerosis. This rearrangement joins TRBV20-1 to TRBJ2-3, with 7 bases identical to TRBD1. Specimen: blood. Here the CDR3 DNA reads TGCAGTGCTAGACCGACAGGGCCAGATACGCAGTATTTT. It is translated as CSARPTGPDTQYF.